The 6 T cell receptor beta chains presented below share a single source sample, sequenced in a study of blood T cell repertoires in COVID-19. Produced via immunoSEQ multiplex PCR; TCRdb's table is partial and in-frame only. The table has about 140,000 clones, roughly 82% seen once. The sample was peripheral blood. These receptors were taken from an elderly man with acute or convalescent COVID-19.

With respect to this clone: The junction and the germline gene differ at one end; a read error may be behind it. The chain combines TRBV25-1 with TRBJ1-1, with D uncertain. CDR3 length equals 15 residues. Germline V gene sequence: CDR1 MGHDK, CDR2 SYGVNS. In DNA, the CDR3 is TGTGCCAGCCAAGGTTGGATCGGCACAGACACTGAATCTTTCTTT. It codes for CASQGWIGTDTESFF.

The chain joins TRBV29-1 to TRBJ2-7; TRBD1 aligns across 8 bases. Germline assignment: CDR1 SQVTM and CDR2 ANQGSEA. This CDR3 region has 12 residues. The ends lost 7 bases at V and 2 bases at J; junction bases unmatched: 4. Here the CDR3 reads CSGTQGAYEQYF. The CDR3 region has the DNA TGCAGCGGAACACAGGGGGCCTACGAGCAGTACTTC.

The chain employs TRBV24-1 and TRBJ2-3; perhaps TRBD2 as D (7 bases). The ends were cut back, 0 bases at V and 3 bases at J, with 15 bases in the middle. The CDR3 is made up of 17 amino acids. Per germline, CDR1 KGHDR and CDR2 SFDVKD. The CDR3 loop is CATSDLGRGRGTDTQYF. The CDR3 bases are TGTGCCACCAGTGATTTGGGGCGGGGGCGCGGGACAGATACGCAGTATTTT.

This clone was found once. This CDR3 is CASSYRVGSGANVLTF. CDR3 sequence (DNA): TGTGCCAGCAGTTACCGGGTCGGCTCTGGGGCCAACGTCCTGACTTTC. The gene calls are TRBV6-5 and TRBJ2-6; D is ambiguous. This CDR3 is 16 amino acids long. Germline lookup yields CDR1 MNHEY and CDR2 SVGAGI. Deletions cut 2 bases from V and 0 bases from J, with 8 bases between.

V and J are TRBV29-1 and TRBJ1-5; D perhaps matches TRBD1 (5 bases). V was trimmed by 6 bases and J by 3 bases, leaving 21 bases between them. Germline V gene sequence: CDR1 SQVTM, CDR2 ANQGSEA. This CDR3 has 16 residues. The CDR3 sequence: CSVLDYGGSNNQPQHF. CDR3 nucleotide sequence: TGCAGCGTCCTAGATTACGGGGGATCCAACAATCAGCCCCAGCATTTT.

The V call is TRBV9, the J call TRBJ2-3, with D maybe TRBD2 (6 bases). This CDR3 has 14 residues. The V and J ends lost 4 bases and 3 bases respectively, with 12 bases between them. Germline CDR1 and CDR2: SGDLS and YYNGEE. The CDR3 is CASSPGVRTDTQYF. The CDR3 DNA is TGTGCCAGCAGCCCGGGGGTAAGAACAGATACGCAGTATTTT.